This T cell receptor beta chain is from a study of OX40 agonist ivuxolimab in advanced cancers. The study, taken as a whole, reports: Circulating CD4+ and CD8+ T cells showed clonal expansion by week 6 at 0.1 to 3.0 mg/kg.

The CDR3 runs 16 residues. Germline V gene lookup returns CDR1 SGHTA and CDR2 FQGNSA. The V gene end was trimmed by 1 base and the J gene end by 5 bases; junction bases not matched to a gene: 9. Repertoires were generated with immunoSEQ multiplex PCR, while TCRdb's copy carries only in-frame clones and drops some. The table shows 60,000 to 70,000 clones, with around 83% occurring only once. In the case of this clone: Its antigen is not identified.

The sample here was CD4+ or CD8+ T cells sorted from blood, taken in a trial of the OX40 agonist ivuxolimab. This rearrangement joins TRBV7-2 to TRBJ1-2; 8 nucleotides agree with TRBD1. The clonotype comes from an adult with an advanced solid tumor such as melanoma, head and neck, liver or kidney cancer. CDR3 nucleotides: TGTGCCAGCAGCTTAGGGGCAGGGGGCGCTGGGTATGGCTACACCTTC. Translated: CASSLGAGGAGYGYTF.